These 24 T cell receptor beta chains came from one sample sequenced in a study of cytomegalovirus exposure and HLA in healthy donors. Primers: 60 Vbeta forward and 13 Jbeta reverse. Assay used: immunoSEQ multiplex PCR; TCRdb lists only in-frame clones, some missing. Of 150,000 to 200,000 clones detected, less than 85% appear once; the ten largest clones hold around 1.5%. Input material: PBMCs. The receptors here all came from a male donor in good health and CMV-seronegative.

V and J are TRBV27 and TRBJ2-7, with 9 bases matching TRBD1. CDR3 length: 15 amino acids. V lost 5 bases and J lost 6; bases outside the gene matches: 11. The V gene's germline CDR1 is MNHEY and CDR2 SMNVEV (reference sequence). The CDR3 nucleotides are TGTGCCAGCAGTCAAGGGGGACAGGGTCCAGGCGAGCAGTACTTC. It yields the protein CASSQGGQGPGEQYF.

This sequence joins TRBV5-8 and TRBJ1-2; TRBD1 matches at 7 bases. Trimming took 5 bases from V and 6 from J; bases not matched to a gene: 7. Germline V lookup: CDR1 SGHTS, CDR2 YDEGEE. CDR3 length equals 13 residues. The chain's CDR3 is CASRARGIDGYTF. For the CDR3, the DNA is TGTGCCAGCAGGGCCAGGGGGATCGATGGCTACACCTTC.

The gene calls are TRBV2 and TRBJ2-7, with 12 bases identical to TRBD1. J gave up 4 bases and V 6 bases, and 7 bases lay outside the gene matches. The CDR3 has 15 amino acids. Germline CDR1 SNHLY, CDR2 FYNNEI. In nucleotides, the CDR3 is TGTGCCAGCAGGGGGGACAGGGGGCAAACATACGAGCAGTACTTC. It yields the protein CASRGDRGQTYEQYF.

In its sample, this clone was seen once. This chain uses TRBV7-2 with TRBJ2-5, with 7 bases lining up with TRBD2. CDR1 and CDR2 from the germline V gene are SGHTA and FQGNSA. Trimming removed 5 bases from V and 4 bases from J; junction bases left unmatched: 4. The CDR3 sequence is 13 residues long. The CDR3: CASSISGRETQYF. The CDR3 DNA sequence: TGTGCCAGCAGCATTAGCGGGCGAGAGACCCAGTACTTC.

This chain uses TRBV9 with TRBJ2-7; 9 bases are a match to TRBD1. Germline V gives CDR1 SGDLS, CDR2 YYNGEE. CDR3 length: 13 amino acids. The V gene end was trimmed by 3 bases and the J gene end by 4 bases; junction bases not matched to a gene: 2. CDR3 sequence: CASSEQGAYEQYF. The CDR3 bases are TGTGCCAGCAGCGAACAGGGGGCATACGAGCAGTACTTC.

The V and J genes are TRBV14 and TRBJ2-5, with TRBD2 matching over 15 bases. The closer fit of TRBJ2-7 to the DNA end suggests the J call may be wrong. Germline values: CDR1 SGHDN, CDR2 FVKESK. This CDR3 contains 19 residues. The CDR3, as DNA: TGTGCCAGCAGCCAAGGAGGGGGACTAGCGGGAGGCAAATCCTACGAGCAGTACTTC. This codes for CASSQGGGLAGGKSYEQYF.

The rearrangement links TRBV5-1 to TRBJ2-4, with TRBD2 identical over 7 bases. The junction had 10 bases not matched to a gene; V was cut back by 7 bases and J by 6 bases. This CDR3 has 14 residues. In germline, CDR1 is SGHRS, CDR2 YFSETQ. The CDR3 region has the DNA TGCGCCAGCGGTCTGAGCGGGGCCGGAAACATTCAGTACTTC. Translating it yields CASGLSGAGNIQYF.

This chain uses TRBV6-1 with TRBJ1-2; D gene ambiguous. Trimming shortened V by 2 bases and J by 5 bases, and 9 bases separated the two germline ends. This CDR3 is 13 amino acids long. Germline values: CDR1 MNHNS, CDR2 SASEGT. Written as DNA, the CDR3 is TGTGCCAGCAGTGAAAGGAGTGTATATGGCTACACCTTC. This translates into CASSERSVYGYTF.

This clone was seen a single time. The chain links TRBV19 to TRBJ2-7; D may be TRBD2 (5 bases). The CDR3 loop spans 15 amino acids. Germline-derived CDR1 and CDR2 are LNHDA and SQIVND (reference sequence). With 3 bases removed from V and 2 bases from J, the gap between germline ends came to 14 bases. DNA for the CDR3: TGTGCCAGTAGTATCTCGGGATCGGCAGCCTACGAGCAGTACTTC. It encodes CASSISGSAAYEQYF.

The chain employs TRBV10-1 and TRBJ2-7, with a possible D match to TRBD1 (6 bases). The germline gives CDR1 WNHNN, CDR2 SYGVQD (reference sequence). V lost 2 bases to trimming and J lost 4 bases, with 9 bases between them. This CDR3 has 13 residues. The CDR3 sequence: CASSENREYEQYF. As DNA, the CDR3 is TGCGCCAGCAGTGAGAACAGGGAGTACGAGCAGTACTTC.

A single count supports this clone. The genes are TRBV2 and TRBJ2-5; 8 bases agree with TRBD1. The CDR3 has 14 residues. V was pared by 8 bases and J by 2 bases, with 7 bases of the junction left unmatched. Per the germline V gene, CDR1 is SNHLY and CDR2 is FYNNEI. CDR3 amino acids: CASGADRAQETQYF. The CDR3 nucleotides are TGTGCCAGCGGAGCGGACAGGGCACAAGAGACCCAGTACTTC.

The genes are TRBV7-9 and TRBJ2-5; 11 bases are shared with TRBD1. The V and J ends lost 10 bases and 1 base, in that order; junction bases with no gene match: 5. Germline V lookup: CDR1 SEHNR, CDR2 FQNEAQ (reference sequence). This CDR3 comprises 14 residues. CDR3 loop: CATPGTGGQETQYF. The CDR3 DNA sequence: TGTGCCACCCCGGGGACAGGGGGCCAAGAGACCCAGTACTTC.

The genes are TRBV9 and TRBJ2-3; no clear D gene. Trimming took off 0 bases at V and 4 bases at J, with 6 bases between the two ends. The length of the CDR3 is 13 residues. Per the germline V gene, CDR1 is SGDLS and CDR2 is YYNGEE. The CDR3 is CASSVDRADTQYF. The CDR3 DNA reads TGTGCCAGCAGCGTAGATCGGGCAGATACGCAGTATTTT.

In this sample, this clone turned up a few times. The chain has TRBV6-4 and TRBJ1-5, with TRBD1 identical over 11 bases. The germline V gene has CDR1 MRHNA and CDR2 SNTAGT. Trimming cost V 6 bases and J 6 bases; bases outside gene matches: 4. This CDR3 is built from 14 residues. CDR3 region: CASRDRGRSQPQHF. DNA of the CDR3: TGTGCCAGCAGGGACAGGGGGCGAAGTCAGCCCCAGCATTTT.

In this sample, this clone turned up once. DNA of the CDR3: TGTGCCAGTAGTATGCTAGCGGGAGGCCATGAGCAGTTCTTC. Amino acids: CASSMLAGGHEQFF. The V and J genes are TRBV19 and TRBJ2-1; TRBD2 aligns across 11 bases. The CDR3 totals 14 residues. Germline V gene data show CDR1 as LNHDA and CDR2 as SQIVND (reference sequence). Trimming cost V 3 bases and J 8 bases; bases outside gene matches: 3. Full variable domain (missing parts from reference TRBV19 and TRBJ2-1): DGGITQSPKYLFRKEGQNVTLSCEQNLNHDAMYWYRQDPGQGLRLIYYSQIVNDFQKGDIAEGYSVSREKKESFPLTVTSAQKNPTAFYLCASSMLAGGHEQFFGPGTRLTVL.

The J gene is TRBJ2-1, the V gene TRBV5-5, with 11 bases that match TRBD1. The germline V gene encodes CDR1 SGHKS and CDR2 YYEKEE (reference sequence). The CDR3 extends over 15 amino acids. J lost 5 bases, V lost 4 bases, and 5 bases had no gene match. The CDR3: CASSTRDRGDNEQFF. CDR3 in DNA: TGTGCCAGCAGCACCCGGGACAGGGGGGACAATGAGCAGTTCTTC.

CDR3 amino acids: CASSLGDSLRYF. The CDR3 DNA reads as TGCGCCAGCAGCTTGGGGGACAGTCTTCGGTACTTC. This chain uses TRBV5-1 with TRBJ2-7, with 7 positions matching TRBD1. The CDR3 spans 12 residues. Germline V gene lookup returns CDR1 SGHRS and CDR2 YFSETQ. Losses at the gene ends were 0 bases for V and 12 bases for J; bases not matched to a gene: 6.

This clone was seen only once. The chain's CDR3 is CASSLGSGGQETQYF. CDR3 in DNA: TGTGCCAGCAGCTTAGGTAGCGGAGGACAAGAGACCCAGTACTTC. The rearrangement uses TRBV7-2 and TRBJ2-5; a weak D match, TRBD2 (6 bases). The V and J ends lost 1 base and 2 bases respectively, with 11 bases between them. This CDR3 has 15 amino acids. CDR1 and CDR2 from the germline V gene are SGHTA and FQGNSA. Full variable domain (outside the CDR3, taken from reference TRBV7-2 and TRBJ2-5): GAGVSQSPSNKVTEKGKDVELRCDPISGHTALYWYRQSLGQGLEFLIYFQGNSAPDKSGLPSDRFSAERTGGSVSTLTIQRTQQEDSAVYLCASSLGSGGQETQYFGPGTRLLVL.

This CDR3 reads CASSEAPTDTQYF. CDR3 coding DNA: TGTGCCAGCAGTGAGGCCCCGACAGATACGCAGTATTTT. V is TRBV25-1 and J is TRBJ2-3; no definite D call. V was shortened by 3 bases and J by 3 bases, with 7 bases between the two germline ends. Germline CDR1 reads MGHDK; CDR2 reads SYGVNS. The CDR3 has 13 amino acids.

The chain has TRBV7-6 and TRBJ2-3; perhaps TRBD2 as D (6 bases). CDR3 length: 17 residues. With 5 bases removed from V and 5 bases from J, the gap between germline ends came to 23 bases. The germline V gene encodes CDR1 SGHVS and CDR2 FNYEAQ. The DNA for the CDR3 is TGTGCCAGCAGCAAGGGCCCCCAGCGAAGGAGGGTAGATACGCAGTATTTT. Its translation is CASSKGPQRRRVDTQYF. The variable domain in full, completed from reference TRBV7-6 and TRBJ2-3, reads GAGVSQSPRYKVTKRGQDVALRCDPISGHVSLYWYRQALGQGPEFLTYFNYEAQQDKSGLPNDRFSAERPEGSISTLTIQRTEQRDSAMYRCASSKGPQRRRVDTQYFGPGTRLTVL.

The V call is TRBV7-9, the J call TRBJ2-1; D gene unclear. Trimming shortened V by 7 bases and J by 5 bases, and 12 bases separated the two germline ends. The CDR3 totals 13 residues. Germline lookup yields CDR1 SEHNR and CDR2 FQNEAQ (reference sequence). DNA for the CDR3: TGTGCCAGCATTCGAGAATTCGACAATGAGCAGTTCTTC. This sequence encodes CASIREFDNEQFF.

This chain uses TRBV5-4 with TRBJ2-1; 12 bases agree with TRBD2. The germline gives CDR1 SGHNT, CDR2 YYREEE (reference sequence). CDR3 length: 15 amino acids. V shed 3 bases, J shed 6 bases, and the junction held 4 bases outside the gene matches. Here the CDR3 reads CASSYLAGGPNEQFF. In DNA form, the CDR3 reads TGTGCCAGCAGCTACCTAGCGGGGGGGCCCAATGAGCAGTTCTTC.

The CDR3 region has the DNA TGCGCCAGCAGCTTGGCCGGGACTAGCGACGAGCAGTACTTC. Translating it yields CASSLAGTSDEQYF. The chain couples TRBV5-1 to TRBJ2-7, with TRBD2 matching over 10 bases. Germline V gene sequence: CDR1 SGHRS, CDR2 YFSETQ. The CDR3 is made up of 14 amino acids. V was pared by 0 bases and J by 5 bases, with 2 bases of the junction left unmatched.

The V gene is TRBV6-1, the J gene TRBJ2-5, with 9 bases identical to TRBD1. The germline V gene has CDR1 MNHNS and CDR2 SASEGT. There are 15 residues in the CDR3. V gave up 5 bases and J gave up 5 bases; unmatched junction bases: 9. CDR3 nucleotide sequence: TGTGCCAGCAGTAGATCTAGGGACAGGGCGGAGACCCAGTACTTC. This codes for CASSRSRDRAETQYF.